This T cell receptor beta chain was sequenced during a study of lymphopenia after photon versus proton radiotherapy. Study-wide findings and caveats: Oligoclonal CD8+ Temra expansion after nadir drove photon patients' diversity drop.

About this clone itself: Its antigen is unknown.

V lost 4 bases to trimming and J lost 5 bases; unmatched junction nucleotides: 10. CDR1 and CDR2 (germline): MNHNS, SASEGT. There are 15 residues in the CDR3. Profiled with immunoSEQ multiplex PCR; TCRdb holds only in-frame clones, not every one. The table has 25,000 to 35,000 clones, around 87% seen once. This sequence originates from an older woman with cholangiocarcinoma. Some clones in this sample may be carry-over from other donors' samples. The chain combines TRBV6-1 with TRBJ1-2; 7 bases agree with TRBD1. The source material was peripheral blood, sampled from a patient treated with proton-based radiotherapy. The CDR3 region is CASSGWDSLGYGYTF. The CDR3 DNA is TGTGCCAGCAGTGGTTGGGACAGCCTAGGGTATGGCTACACCTTC.